This T cell receptor (beta chain) was captured by sequencing in a study of Graves' ophthalmopathy and Graves' hyperthyroidism. As the template, RNA transcripts were used to amplify TCR beta CDR3 regions. HTBI-primed RT-PCR formed the first round, and a multiplex PCR formed the second. TCRdb called the multiplex PCR reads again in MiXCR, with one record for every CDR3 protein. The sample lists around 600,000 distinct CDR3 sequences; over 40% were seen once. This clonotype was recorded at least ten times. CDR1 and CDR2 (germline): SGHTA, FQGNSA. Unmatched junction bases numbered 10, after V lost 3 bases and J lost 6 bases. This CDR3 comprises 16 residues.

Sequencing was done on a sample of peripheral blood. This clonotype originated in an adult man with Graves' ophthalmopathy. V gene TRBV7-2 combines with J gene TRBJ2-2; the match to TRBD1 covers 7 bases. This chain's CDR3 is CASSFILVQGSGELFF. CDR3 nucleotide sequence: TGTGCCAGCAGCTTCATTTTGGTACAGGGGTCCGGGGAGCTGTTTTTT.